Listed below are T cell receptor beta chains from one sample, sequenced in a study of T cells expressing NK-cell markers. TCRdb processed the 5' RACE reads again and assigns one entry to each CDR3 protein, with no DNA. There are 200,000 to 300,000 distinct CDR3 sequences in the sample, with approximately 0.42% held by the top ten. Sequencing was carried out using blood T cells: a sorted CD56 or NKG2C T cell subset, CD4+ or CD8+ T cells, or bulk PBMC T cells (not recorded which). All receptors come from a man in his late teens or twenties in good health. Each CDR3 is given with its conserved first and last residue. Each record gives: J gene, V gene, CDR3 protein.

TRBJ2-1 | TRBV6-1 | CASSGSGTEQFF
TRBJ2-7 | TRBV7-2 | CASSKHRDIYEQYF
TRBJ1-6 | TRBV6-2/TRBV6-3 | CASSYGNSPLHF
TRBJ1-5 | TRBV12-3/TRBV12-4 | CASREDRGNAQPQHF
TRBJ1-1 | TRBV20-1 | CSASLTGTTNEAFF
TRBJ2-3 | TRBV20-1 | CSARDGTSGSIYTQYF
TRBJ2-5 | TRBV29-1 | CSVGTGPQETQYF
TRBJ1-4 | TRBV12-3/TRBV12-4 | CAIPSRDSNEKLFF
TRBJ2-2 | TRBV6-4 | CASSDQGSGELFF
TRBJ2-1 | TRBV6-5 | CASSYSDTGTHNEQFF
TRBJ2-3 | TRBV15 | CATSRDRDSALGTQYF
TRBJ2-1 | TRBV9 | CASSGSGRGDNEQFF
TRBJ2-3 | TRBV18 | CASSPPSGSLQATQYF
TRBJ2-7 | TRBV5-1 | CASSLNSGRHHEQYF
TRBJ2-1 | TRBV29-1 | CSVDYRGSNEQFF
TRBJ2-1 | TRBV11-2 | CASSFEAGGYNEQFF
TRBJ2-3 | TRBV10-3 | CAITPGLAGGRDTQYF
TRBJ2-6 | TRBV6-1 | CASRGGQVISGANVLTF
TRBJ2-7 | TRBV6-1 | CASRLGESYEQYF
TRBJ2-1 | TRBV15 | CATSRVGTSGDEQFF
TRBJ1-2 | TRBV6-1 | CASNRRPISNYGYTF
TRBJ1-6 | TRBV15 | CATSREGSHNSPLHF
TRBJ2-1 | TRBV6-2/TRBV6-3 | CASSYSRGTAPDNEQFF
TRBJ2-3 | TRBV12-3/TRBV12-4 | CASSLAQGVTDTQYF
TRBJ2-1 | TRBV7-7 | CASSRDRLGNEQFF
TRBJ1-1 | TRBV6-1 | CASTFDANTEAFF
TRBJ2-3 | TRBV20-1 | CSARAMSAPDTQYF
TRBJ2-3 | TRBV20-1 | CSARDLAGAQDTQYF
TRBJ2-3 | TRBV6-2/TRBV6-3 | CASSYRQGRMTQYF
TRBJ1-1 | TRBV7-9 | CASSTAGTRNTEAFF
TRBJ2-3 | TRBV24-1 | CATSDFTPSGSTDTQYF
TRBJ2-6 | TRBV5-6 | CASSSEGPGANVLTF